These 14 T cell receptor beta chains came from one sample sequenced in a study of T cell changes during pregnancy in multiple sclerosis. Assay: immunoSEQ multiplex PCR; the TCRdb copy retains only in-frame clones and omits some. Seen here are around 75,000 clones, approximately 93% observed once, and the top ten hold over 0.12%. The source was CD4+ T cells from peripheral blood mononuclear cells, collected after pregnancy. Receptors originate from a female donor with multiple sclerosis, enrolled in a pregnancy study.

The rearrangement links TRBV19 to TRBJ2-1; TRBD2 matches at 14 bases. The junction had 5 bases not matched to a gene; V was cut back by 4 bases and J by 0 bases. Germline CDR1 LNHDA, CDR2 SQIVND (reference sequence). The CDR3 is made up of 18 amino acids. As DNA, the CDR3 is TGTGCCAGTAGTACGACTAGCGGGAGGGTTAGCTCCTACAATGAGCAGTTCTTC. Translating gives CASSTTSGRVSSYNEQFF.

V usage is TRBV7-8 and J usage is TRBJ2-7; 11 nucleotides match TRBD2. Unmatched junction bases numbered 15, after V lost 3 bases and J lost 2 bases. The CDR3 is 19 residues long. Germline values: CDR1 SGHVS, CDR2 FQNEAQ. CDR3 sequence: CASSFAITSGSSQTYEQYF. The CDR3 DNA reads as TGTGCCAGCAGCTTCGCCATAACTAGCGGGAGTTCTCAAACCTACGAGCAGTACTTC.

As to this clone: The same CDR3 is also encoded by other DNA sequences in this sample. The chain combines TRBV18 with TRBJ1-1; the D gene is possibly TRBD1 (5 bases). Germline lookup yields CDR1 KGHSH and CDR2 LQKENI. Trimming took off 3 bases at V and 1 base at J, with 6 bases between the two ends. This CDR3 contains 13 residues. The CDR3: CASSPTGNTEAFF. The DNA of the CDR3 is TGTGCCAGCTCACCTACAGGGAACACTGAAGCTTTCTTT.

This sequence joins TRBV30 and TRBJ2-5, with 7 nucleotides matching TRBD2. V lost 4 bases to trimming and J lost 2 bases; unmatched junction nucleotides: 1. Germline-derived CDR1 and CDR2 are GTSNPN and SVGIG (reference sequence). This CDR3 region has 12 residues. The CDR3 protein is CAWTSGQETQYF. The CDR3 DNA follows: TGTGCCTGGACTAGCGGACAAGAGACCCAGTACTTC.

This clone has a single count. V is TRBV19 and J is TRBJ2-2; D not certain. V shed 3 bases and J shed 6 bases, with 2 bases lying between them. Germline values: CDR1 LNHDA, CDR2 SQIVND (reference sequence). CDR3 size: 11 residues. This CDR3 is CASSISGELFF. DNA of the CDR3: TGTGCCAGTAGTATCTCCGGGGAGCTGTTTTTT.

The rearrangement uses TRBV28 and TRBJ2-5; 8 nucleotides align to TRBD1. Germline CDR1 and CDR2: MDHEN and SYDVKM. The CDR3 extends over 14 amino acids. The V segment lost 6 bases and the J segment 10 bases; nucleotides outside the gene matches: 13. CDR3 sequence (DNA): TGTGCCAGCAGGACCGGGACAGGTCGTACTATCCAGTACTTC. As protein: CASRTGTGRTIQYF.

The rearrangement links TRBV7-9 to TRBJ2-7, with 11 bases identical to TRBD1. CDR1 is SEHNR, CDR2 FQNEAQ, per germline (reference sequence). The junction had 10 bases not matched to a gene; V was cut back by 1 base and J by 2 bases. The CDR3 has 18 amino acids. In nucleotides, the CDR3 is TGTGCCAGCAGCTTAGGATTCGGGGACAGGGGGTTAACCTACGAGCAGTACTTC. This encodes CASSLGFGDRGLTYEQYF. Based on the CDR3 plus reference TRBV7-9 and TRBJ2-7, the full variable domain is DTGVSQNPRHKITKRGQNVTFRCDPISEHNRLYWYRQTLGQGPEFLTYFQNEAQLEKSRLLSDRFSAERPKGSFSTLEIQRTEQGDSAMYLCASSLGFGDRGLTYEQYFGPGTRLTVT.

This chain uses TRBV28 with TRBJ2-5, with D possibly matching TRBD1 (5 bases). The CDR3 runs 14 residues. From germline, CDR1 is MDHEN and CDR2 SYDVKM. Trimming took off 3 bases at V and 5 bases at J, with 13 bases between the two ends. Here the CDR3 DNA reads TGTGCCAGCAGTTTCCGACAGCTTAGGGAGACCCAGTACTTC. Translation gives CASSFRQLRETQYF.

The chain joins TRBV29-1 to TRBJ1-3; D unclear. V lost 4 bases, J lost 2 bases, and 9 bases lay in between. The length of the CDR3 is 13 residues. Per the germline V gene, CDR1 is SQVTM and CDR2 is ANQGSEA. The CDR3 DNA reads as TGCAGCGTTGGGGCAGCTCCTGGAAACACCATATATTTT. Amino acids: CSVGAAPGNTIYF.

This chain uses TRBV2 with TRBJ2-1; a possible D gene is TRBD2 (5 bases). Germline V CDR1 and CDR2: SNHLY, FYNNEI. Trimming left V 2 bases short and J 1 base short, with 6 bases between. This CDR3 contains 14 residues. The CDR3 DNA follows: TGTGCCAGCAGTGAAAGAGGGTCCTACAATGAGCAGTTCTTC. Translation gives CASSERGSYNEQFF.

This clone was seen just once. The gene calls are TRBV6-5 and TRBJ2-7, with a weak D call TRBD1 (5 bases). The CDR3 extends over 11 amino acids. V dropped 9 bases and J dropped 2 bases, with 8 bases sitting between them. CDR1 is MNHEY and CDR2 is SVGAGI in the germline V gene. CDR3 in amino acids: CASTGPYEQYF. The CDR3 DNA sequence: TGTGCCAGTACAGGTCCCTACGAGCAGTACTTC.

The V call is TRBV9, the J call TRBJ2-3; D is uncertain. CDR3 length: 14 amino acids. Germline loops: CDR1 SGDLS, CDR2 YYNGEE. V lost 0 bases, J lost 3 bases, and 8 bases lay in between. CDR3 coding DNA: TGTGCCAGCAGCGTAGGTTTTTCAACAGATACGCAGTATTTT. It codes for CASSVGFSTDTQYF.

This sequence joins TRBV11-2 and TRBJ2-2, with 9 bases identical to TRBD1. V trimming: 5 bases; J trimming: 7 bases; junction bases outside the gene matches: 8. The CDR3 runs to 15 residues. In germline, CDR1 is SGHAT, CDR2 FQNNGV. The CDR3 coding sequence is TGTGCCAGCAGCACACGGACAGGGGTCGGCGGGGAGCTGTTTTTT. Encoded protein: CASSTRTGVGGELFF.

The CDR3 loop reads CASSSTGFGAQHF. CDR3 DNA sequence: TGTGCCAGCAGTTCGACAGGGTTTGGGGCCCAGCATTTT. The chain couples TRBV27 to TRBJ1-5; TRBD1 matches 7 bases. The CDR3 sequence is 13 residues long. Losses at the gene ends were 4 bases for V and 11 bases for J; bases not matched to a gene: 8. Germline-derived CDR1 and CDR2 are MNHEY and SMNVEV (reference sequence).